This T cell receptor beta chain was obtained from a study of sequential checkpoint blockade in melanoma. Sample treatment: randomized to nivolumab then ipilimumab (arm A) or the reverse (arm B). No patient had prior DNA-damaging chemotherapy. The data were produced by immunoSEQ multiplex PCR, yet TCRdb's version contains in-frame clones alone and is incomplete. This table holds over 15,000 clones, 55% to 70% found once. This CDR3 region has 15 residues. Germline V gives CDR1 SGHRS, CDR2 YFSETQ. Trimming cost V 4 bases and J 6 bases; bases outside gene matches: 11. This specimen was CD8+ T cells sorted from blood (inferred from file names), taken from a patient given nivolumab and ipilimumab in sequence. The receptor comes from a human donor with melanoma. V usage is TRBV5-1 and J usage is TRBJ1-2, with TRBD1 matching 8 bases. The CDR3 loop reads CASSAGTGRSDGYTF. The CDR3 DNA is TGCGCCAGCAGCGCGGGGACAGGCCGGAGTGATGGCTACACCTTC. The full variable domain, completed using reference TRBV5-1 and TRBJ1-2, is KAGVTQTPRYLIKTRGQQVTLSCSPISGHRSVSWYQQTPGQGLQFLFEYFSETQRNKGNFPGRFSGRQFSNSRSEMNVSTLELGDSALYLCASSAGTGRSDGYTFGSGTRLTVV.